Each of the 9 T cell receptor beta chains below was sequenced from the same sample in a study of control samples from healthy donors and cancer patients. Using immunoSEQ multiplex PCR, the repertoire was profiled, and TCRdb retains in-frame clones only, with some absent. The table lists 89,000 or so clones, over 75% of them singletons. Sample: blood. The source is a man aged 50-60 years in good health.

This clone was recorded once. The CDR3 DNA reads as TGTGCCAGAAGCTTGAGCACTAGCGGGAGTCGGGGTGAGCAGTTCTTC. The encoded protein is CARSLSTSGSRGEQFF. V gene TRBV5-3 combines with J gene TRBJ2-1, with TRBD2 matching 11 bases. TRBV5-3 is an open reading frame, and its role is uncertain. With V trimmed by 1 base and J by 9 bases, 9 bases remained unmatched. The CDR3 runs 16 residues.

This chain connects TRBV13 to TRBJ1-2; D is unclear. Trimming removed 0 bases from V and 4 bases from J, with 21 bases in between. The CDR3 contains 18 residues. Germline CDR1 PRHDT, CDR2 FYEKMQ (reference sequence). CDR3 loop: CASSLGRQVPSRSYGYTF. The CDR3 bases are TGTGCCAGCAGCTTAGGTCGGCAGGTTCCCTCCAGGAGCTATGGCTACACCTTC.

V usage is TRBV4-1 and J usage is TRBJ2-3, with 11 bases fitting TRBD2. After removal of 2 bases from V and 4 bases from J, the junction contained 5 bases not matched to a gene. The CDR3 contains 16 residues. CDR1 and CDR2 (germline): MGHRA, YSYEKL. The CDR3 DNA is TGCGCCAGCAGCCAACCTTTTAGCGGGGGGGCAGATACGCAGTATTTT. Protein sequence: CASSQPFSGGADTQYF.

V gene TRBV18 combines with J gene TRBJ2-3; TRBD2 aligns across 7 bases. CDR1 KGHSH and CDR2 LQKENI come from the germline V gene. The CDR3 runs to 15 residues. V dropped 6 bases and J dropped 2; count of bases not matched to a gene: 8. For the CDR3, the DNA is TGTGCCAGCTCCCGAGGCAGCGGGGACACAGATACGCAGTATTTT. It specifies CASSRGSGDTDTQYF.

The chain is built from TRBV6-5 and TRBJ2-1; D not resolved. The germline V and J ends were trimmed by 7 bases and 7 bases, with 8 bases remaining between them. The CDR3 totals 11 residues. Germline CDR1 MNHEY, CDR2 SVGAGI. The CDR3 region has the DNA TGTGCCAGCACCCTGGGTAATGAGCAGTTCTTC. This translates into CASTLGNEQFF.

As DNA, the CDR3 is TGTGCCAGCAGCATCGGGACGCCCGAGACCCAGTACTTC. It translates to CASSIGTPETQYF. The chain has TRBV5-5 and TRBJ2-5, with D perhaps TRBD1 or TRBD2 (5 bases each). The CDR3 extends over 13 amino acids. CDR1 is SGHKS and CDR2 is YYEKEE in the germline V gene (reference sequence). V dropped 4 bases and J dropped 5 bases, with 12 bases sitting between them. The full variable domain, with the rest looked up from reference TRBV5-5 and TRBJ2-5, is DAGVTQSPTHLIKTRGQQVTLRCSPISGHKSVSWYQQVLGQGPQFIFQYYEKEERGRGNFPDRFSARQFPNYSSELNVNALLLGDSALYLCASSIGTPETQYFGPGTRLLVL.

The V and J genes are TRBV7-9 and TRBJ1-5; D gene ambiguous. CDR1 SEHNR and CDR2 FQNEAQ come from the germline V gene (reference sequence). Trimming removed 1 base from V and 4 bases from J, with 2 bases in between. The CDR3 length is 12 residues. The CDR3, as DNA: TGTGCCAGCAGCTTAGGTAATCAGCCCCAGCATTTT. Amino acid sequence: CASSLGNQPQHF.

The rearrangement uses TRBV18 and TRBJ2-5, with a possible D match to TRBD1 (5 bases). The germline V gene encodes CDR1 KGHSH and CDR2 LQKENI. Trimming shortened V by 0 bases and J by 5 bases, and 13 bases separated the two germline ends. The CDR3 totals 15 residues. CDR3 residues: CASSPPSAGSETQYF. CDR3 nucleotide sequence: TGTGCCAGCTCACCACCTTCTGCAGGGTCCGAGACCCAGTACTTC. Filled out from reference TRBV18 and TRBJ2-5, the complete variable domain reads NAGVMQNPRHLVRRRGQEARLRCSPMKGHSHVYWYRQLPEEGLKFMVYLQKENIIDESGMPKERFSAEFPKEGPSILRIQQVVRGDSAAYFCASSPPSAGSETQYFGPGTRLLVL.

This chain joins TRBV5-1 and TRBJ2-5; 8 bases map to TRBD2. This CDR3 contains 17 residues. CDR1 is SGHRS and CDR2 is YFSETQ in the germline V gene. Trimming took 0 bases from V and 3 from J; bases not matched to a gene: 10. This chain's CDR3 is CASSLGVVAGPEETQYF. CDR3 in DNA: TGCGCCAGCAGCTTGGGAGTGGTAGCGGGACCCGAAGAGACCCAGTACTTC.